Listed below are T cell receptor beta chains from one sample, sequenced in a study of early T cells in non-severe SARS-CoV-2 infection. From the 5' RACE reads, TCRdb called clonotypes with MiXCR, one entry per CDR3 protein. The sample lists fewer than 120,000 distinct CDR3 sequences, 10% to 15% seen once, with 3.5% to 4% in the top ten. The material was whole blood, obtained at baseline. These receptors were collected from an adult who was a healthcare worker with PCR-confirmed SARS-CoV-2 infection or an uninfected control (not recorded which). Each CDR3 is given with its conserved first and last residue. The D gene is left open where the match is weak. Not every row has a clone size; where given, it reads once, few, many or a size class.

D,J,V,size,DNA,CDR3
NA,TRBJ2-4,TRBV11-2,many,TGTGCCAGCAGCCCCCTACCCCCGACACAATACTTC,CASSPLPPTQYF
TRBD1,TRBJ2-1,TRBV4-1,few,TGCGCCAGCAGCCATAGCAGGGGGCGGAATGAGCAGTTCTTC,CASSHSRGRNEQFF
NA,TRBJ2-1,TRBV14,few,TGTGCCAGCAGCCAGGTACTCTACAATGAGCAGTTCTTC,CASSQVLYNEQFF
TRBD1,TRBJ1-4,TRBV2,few,TGTGCCAGCATGGAACAGGGGGTGACGAAAAAACTGTTTTTT,CASMEQGVTKKLFF
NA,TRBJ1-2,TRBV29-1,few,TGCAGCGTTGAAGGGGTGTTCTATGGCTACACCTTC,CSVEGVFYGYTF
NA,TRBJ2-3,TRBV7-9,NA,TGTGCCAGCAGCCAAGGAGAGGGAAAAAGAGCTAGCACAGATACGCAGTATTTT,CASSQGEGKRASTDTQYF
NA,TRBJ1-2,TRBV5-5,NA,TGTGCCAGCAGCTTGATTACGTGGCGGGGTGAACGCTATGGCTACACCTTC,CASSLITWRGERYGYTF
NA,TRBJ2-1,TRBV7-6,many,TGTGCCAGCAGCTTCCGGGACCTCAATGAGCAGTTCTTC,CASSFRDLNEQFF
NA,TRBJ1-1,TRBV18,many,TGTGCCAGCTCACCAAGCAGGGCGGACACTGAAGCTTTCTTT,CASSPSRADTEAFF
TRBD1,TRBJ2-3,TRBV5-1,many,TGCGCCAGCAGCTCGCCCCCGGGACAGAGCACAGATACGCAGTATTTT,CASSSPPGQSTDTQYF
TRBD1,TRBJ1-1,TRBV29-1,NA,TGCAGCGTTGGAGGTGTGGACAGGGATACTGAAGCTTTCTTT,CSVGGVDRDTEAFF
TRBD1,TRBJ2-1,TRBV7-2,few,TGTGCCAGCAGCTCAGTCGGGACAGGAATGGGCAATGAGCAGTTCTTC,CASSSVGTGMGNEQFF
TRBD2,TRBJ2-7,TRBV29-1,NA,TGCAGCGTTGAAGGGACTAGTTCCAACTACGAGCAGTACTTC,CSVEGTSSNYEQYF
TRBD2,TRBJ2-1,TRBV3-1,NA,TGTGCCAGCAGCCAAGGGGTACTAGCGGGGAGCTCCTACAATGAGCAGTTCTTC,CASSQGVLAGSSYNEQFF
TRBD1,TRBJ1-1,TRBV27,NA,TGTGCCAGCAGTTTAACGGACAGGGGGCTGATATTGAACACTGAAGCTTTCTTT,CASSLTDRGLILNTEAFF
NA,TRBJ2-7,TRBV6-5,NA,TGTGCCAGCAGTTACGAGTCGGCGGGGGAGCAGTACTTC,CASSYESAGEQYF
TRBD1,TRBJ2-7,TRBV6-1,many,TGTGCCAGCAGTGAAAGGGGGCCCTACGAGCAGTACTTC,CASSERGPYEQYF
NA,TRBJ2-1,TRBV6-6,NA,TGTGCCAGCAGTTACGCGGGACTCGGCAATGAGCAGTTCTTC,CASSYAGLGNEQFF
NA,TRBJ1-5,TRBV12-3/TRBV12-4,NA,TGTGCCAGCAGGTCCCGAGCTCTCGAAGAGGGCAATCAGCCCCAGCATTTT,CASRSRALEEGNQPQHF
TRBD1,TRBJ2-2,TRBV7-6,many,TGTGCCAGCAGGAAACCGGGACAGAACGGGGAGCTGTTTTTT,CASRKPGQNGELFF
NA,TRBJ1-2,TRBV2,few,TGTGCCAGCAGTGAAGCAGGACAGCATAACTATGGCTACACCTTC,CASSEAGQHNYGYTF
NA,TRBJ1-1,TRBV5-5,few,TGTGCCAGCAGCTTGGCCGGTTTCGGGAACACTGAAGCTTTCTTT,CASSLAGFGNTEAFF
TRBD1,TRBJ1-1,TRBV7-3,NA,TGTGCCAGCAGCCGGGACAGGGCGGGCACTGAAGCTTTCTTT,CASSRDRAGTEAFF
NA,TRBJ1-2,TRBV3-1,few,TGTGCCAGCAGCCAAGATTTCAGCAGACTCTATGGCTACACCTTC,CASSQDFSRLYGYTF
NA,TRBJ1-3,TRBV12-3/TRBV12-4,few,TGTGCCAGCAGTTTCTCGGAAGGGCCCTCTGGAAACACCATATATTTT,CASSFSEGPSGNTIYF
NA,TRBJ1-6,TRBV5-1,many,TGCGCCAGCAGCTTGGGACAGGTCGGAGGATCACCCCTCCACTTT,CASSLGQVGGSPLHF
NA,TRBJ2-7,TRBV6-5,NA,TGTGCCAGCAGCGTTACCGGGACCGTGACCTACGAGCAGTACTTC,CASSVTGTVTYEQYF
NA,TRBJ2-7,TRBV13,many,TGTGCCAGCAGCCTTACAGAATCCTACGAGCAGTACTTC,CASSLTESYEQYF
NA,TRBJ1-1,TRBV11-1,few,TGTGCCAGCAGCTCCGGTAGCCCTGAAGCTTTCTTT,CASSSGSPEAFF
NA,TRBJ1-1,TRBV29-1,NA,TGCAGCGTTGTATACCATTGGGGGCGCGGCACTGAAGCTTTCTTT,CSVVYHWGRGTEAFF
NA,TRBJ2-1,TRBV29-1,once,TGCAGCGTTGAAGATTACGTTTTTAGCTCCTACAATGAGCAGTTCTTC,CSVEDYVFSSYNEQFF
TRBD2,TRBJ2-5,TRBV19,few,TGTGCCAGTCGTCCGGGACTACCCAGTGGAAAGACCCAGTACTTC,CASRPGLPSGKTQYF
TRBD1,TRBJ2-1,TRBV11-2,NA,TGTGCCAGCAGCTTAGGGCCGGGGACAGGGACCAATGAGCAGTTCTTC,CASSLGPGTGTNEQFF
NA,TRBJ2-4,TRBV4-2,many,TGTGCCAGCAGCCAAGGTTTTGACATTCAGTACTTC,CASSQGFDIQYF
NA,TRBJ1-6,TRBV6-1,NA,TGTGCCAGCAGTGATACGGACTATTCACCCCTCCACTTT,CASSDTDYSPLHF
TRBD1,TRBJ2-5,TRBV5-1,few,TGCGCCAGCAGCTTCCAGTGGGACAGGGACCAAGAGACCCAGTACTTC,CASSFQWDRDQETQYF
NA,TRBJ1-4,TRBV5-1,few,TGCGCCAGCAGCTTGCTCGGGAGGACACAGAATGAAAAACTGTTTTTT,CASSLLGRTQNEKLFF
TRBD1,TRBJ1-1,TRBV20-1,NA,TGCAGTGCGCCGGACAGGGTGAACACTGAAGCTTTCTTT,CSAPDRVNTEAFF
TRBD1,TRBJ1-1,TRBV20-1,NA,TGCAGTACCGGACAGGGGGTAAGGGGCACTGAAGCTTTCTTT,CSTGQGVRGTEAFF
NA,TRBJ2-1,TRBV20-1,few,TGCAGTGCTAAAACTAGCAGGGACTACAATGAGCAGTTCTTC,CSAKTSRDYNEQFF
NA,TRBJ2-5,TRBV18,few,TGTGCCAGCTCACCATCCGGGAAAGAGACCCAGTACTTC,CASSPSGKETQYF